Listed below are T cell receptor beta chains from one sample, sequenced in a study of cytomegalovirus exposure and HLA in healthy donors. Libraries were prepared by immunoSEQ multiplex PCR; TCRdb keeps only in-frame clonotypes and omits some of them. The table records about 310,000 clones, approximately 85% of them present only once. Sequencing was performed on PBMCs. Receptor source: a man younger than 45 in good health and CMV-seronegative. CDR3s include the opening cysteine and the closing phenylalanine or tryptophan. The order of the fields is clone size, J gene, V gene, D gene, CDR3 length, CDR3 protein, CDR3 DNA. D genes are given only for firm matches. The listing skips clone size in some rows; elsewhere it reads once, few, many or a size class.

size: once; J: TRBJ1-5; V: TRBV19; D: .; length: 14; CDR3: CASSMRGSNQPQHF; DNA: TGTGCCAGTAGTATGCGAGGGAGTAATCAGCCCCAGCATTTT
size: .; J: TRBJ2-7; V: TRBV10-2; D: .; length: 14; CDR3: CASSGQESSYEQYF; DNA: TGCGCCAGCAGTGGACAGGAAAGCTCCTACGAGCAGTACTTC
size: .; J: TRBJ1-2; V: TRBV2; D: .; length: 13; CDR3: CASRRGVDYGYTF; DNA: TGTGCCAGCAGGCGCGGGGTAGACTATGGCTACACCTTC
size: .; J: TRBJ1-1; V: TRBV5-4; D: .; length: 17; CDR3: CASSLVGAWVMNTEAFF; DNA: TGTGCCAGCAGCTTGGTTGGGGCCTGGGTTATGAACACTGAAGCTTTCTTT
size: .; J: TRBJ1-2; V: TRBV25-1; D: TRBD1; length: 15; CDR3: CASRRDRIANYGYTF; DNA: TGTGCCAGCAGGAGGGACAGGATAGCTAACTATGGCTACACCTTC
size: .; J: TRBJ1-1; V: TRBV4-1; D: .; length: 16; CDR3: CASSQPWTGVVTEAFF; DNA: TGCGCCAGCAGCCAACCCTGGACCGGGGTGGTCACTGAAGCTTTCTTT
size: .; J: TRBJ2-7; V: TRBV5-1; D: TRBD1; length: 15; CDR3: CASSSTGTGMYEQYF; DNA: TGCGCCAGCAGCTCGACCGGGACAGGGATGTACGAGCAGTACTTC
size: .; J: TRBJ2-3; V: TRBV18; D: TRBD1; length: 16; CDR3: CASSPLAGTGKDTQYF; DNA: TGTGCCAGCTCACCACTTGCCGGGACAGGGAAAGATACGCAGTATTTT
size: .; J: TRBJ1-2; V: TRBV5-1; D: TRBD1; length: 14; CDR3: CASRSGGGYYGYTF; DNA: TGCGCCAGCAGATCAGGGGGCGGTTACTATGGCTACACCTTC
size: few; J: TRBJ2-7; V: TRBV6-1; D: TRBD1; length: 15; CDR3: CASTRQGTYPYEQYF; DNA: TGTGCCAGCACCAGACAGGGGACATACCCCTACGAGCAGTACTTC
size: .; J: TRBJ2-5; V: TRBV7-7; D: TRBD1; length: 14; CDR3: CASSLGQGQETQYF; DNA: TGTGCCAGCAGCCTGGGACAGGGGCAAGAGACCCAATACTTC
size: .; J: TRBJ2-7; V: TRBV7-9; D: .; length: 16; CDR3: CASRPPSGDKSYEQYF; DNA: TGTGCCAGCAGACCCCCGTCAGGGGACAAATCCTACGAGCAGTACTTC
size: .; J: TRBJ2-2; V: TRBV5-1; D: TRBD2; length: 19; CDR3: CASSLVPQRGLTNTGELFF; DNA: TGCGCCAGCAGCTTGGTGCCCCAGCGGGGGTTAACGAACACCGGGGAGCTGTTTTTT
size: .; J: TRBJ1-5; V: TRBV7-8; D: .; length: 16; CDR3: CASSLGAGALNQPQHF; DNA: TGTGCCAGCAGCTTAGGAGCAGGGGCCCTCAATCAGCCCCAGCATTTT
size: few; J: TRBJ1-1; V: TRBV6-1; D: .; length: 15; CDR3: CASSEAPDGGTEAFF; DNA: TGTGCCAGCAGTGAAGCGCCCGACGGGGGAACTGAAGCTTTCTTT
size: .; J: TRBJ1-2; V: TRBV27; D: .; length: 13; CDR3: CASRPGTTGGYTF; DNA: TGTGCCAGCAGACCCGGGACAACGGGTGGCTACACCTTC
size: .; J: TRBJ1-1; V: TRBV19; D: .; length: 17; CDR3: CASSTLLTDTTNTEAFF; DNA: TGTGCCAGTAGTACGCTTCTTACAGATACCACGAACACTGAAGCTTTCTTT
size: .; J: TRBJ1-2; V: TRBV7-8; D: TRBD1; length: 15; CDR3: CASSSRPGQGYGYTF; DNA: TGTGCCAGCAGCTCCCGGCCGGGACAGGGATATGGCTACACCTTC
size: .; J: TRBJ2-5; V: TRBV7-2; D: TRBD1; length: 14; CDR3: CASSLGQGLETQYF; DNA: TGTGCCAGCAGCCTCGGACAGGGCCTAGAGACCCAGTACTTC
size: once; J: TRBJ2-5; V: TRBV5-4; D: TRBD1; length: 15; CDR3: CASSLGDRVQETQYF; DNA: TGTGCCAGCAGCTTGGGGGACAGGGTCCAAGAGACCCAGTACTTC
size: .; J: TRBJ2-3; V: TRBV30; D: TRBD2; length: 16; CDR3: CAWSGGTSGGTDTQYF; DNA: TGTGCCTGGAGCGGGGGGACTAGCGGGGGCACAGATACGCAGTATTTT
size: .; J: TRBJ2-5; V: TRBV5-5; D: TRBD2; length: 16; CDR3: CASSHSSGGAQETQYF; DNA: TGTGCCAGCAGCCACTCTAGCGGGGGGGCCCAAGAGACCCAGTACTTC
size: .; J: TRBJ2-5; V: TRBV6-1; D: .; length: 17; CDR3: CASSQGVGTLIQETQYF; DNA: TGTGCCAGCAGTCAAGGCGTCGGGACACTAATACAAGAGACCCAGTACTTC
size: .; J: TRBJ2-5; V: TRBV7-9; D: TRBD2; length: 14; CDR3: CASSLELAGETQYF; DNA: TGTGCCAGCAGCTTAGAACTAGCGGGAGAGACCCAGTACTTC
size: .; J: TRBJ1-1; V: TRBV5-6; D: .; length: 12; CDR3: CASWDKNTEAFF; DNA: TGTGCCAGCTGGGACAAGAACACTGAAGCTTTCTTT
size: once; J: TRBJ2-3; V: TRBV9; D: TRBD2; length: 15; CDR3: CASSGGGVSTDTQYF; DNA: TGTGCCAGCAGCGGCGGGGGAGTGAGCACAGATACGCAGTATTTT
size: .; J: TRBJ1-1; V: TRBV18; D: TRBD1; length: 15; CDR3: CASSHLTGSGTEAFF; DNA: TGTGCCAGCTCACACCTGACAGGGTCGGGAACTGAAGCTTTCTTT
size: .; J: TRBJ2-3; V: TRBV7-9; D: .; length: 15; CDR3: CASSLQAGVTDTQYF; DNA: TGTGCCAGCAGCTTACAGGCCGGGGTGACAGATACGCAGTATTTT
size: few; J: TRBJ2-7; V: TRBV6-5; D: TRBD2; length: 14; CDR3: CASSRLAGVYEQYF; DNA: TGTGCCAGCAGTCGACTAGCGGGAGTTTACGAGCAGTACTTC
size: .; J: TRBJ1-1; V: TRBV5-4; D: .; length: 12; CDR3: CASSLGQAEAFF; DNA: TGTGCCAGCAGCTTGGGACAGGCTGAAGCTTTCTTT
size: .; J: TRBJ2-3; V: TRBV5-1; D: TRBD1; length: 16; CDR3: CASSVTGTGGTDTQYF; DNA: TGCGCCAGCAGCGTAACCGGGACAGGGGGCACAGATACGCAGTATTTT
size: .; J: TRBJ1-1; V: TRBV9; D: .; length: 14; CDR3: CASSPQAPNTEAFF; DNA: TGTGCCAGCAGCCCACAGGCTCCTAACACTGAAGCTTTCTTT
size: once; J: TRBJ2-2; V: TRBV4-3; D: TRBD1; length: 16; CDR3: CASSRGQGANTGELFF; DNA: TGCGCCAGCAGCCGCGGACAGGGGGCTAACACCGGGGAGCTGTTTTTT
size: .; J: TRBJ2-1; V: TRBV6-1; D: .; length: 13; CDR3: CASRRGGAFEQFF; DNA: TGTGCCAGCAGGAGGGGGGGGGCTTTTGAGCAGTTCTTC
size: few; J: TRBJ1-2; V: TRBV7-9; D: .; length: 12; CDR3: CAEDHRLSGYTF; DNA: TGTGCCGAGGACCACAGGCTTTCGGGCTACACCTTC
size: .; J: TRBJ1-1; V: TRBV10-3; D: .; length: 12; CDR3: CAISEVGTEAFF; DNA: TGTGCCATCAGTGAAGTCGGGACTGAAGCTTTCTTT
size: .; J: TRBJ2-3; V: TRBV11-3; D: TRBD2; length: 16; CDR3: CASSSTSGGGLDTQYF; DNA: TGTGCCAGCAGCTCGACTAGCGGGGGGGGTTTAGATACGCAGTATTTT
size: .; J: TRBJ1-1; V: TRBV5-1; D: .; length: 13; CDR3: CASRPRVGPEAFF; DNA: TGCGCCAGCAGGCCCAGGGTTGGGCCCGAAGCTTTCTTT